This is a list of T cell receptor beta chains from one sample in a study of OX40 agonist ivuxolimab in advanced cancers. Assay: immunoSEQ multiplex PCR; the TCRdb copy retains only in-frame clones and omits some. The repertoire holds about 26,000 clones, approximately 89% seen once, with 34% in the top ten. The sequencing here drew on CD4+ or CD8+ T cells sorted from blood, taken in a trial of the OX40 agonist ivuxolimab. The receptors come from an adult with an advanced solid tumor such as melanoma, head and neck, liver or kidney cancer. CDR3s include the opening cysteine and the closing phenylalanine or tryptophan. A D gene is named only where the DNA matches it firmly. The size entry is marked missing in some rows and otherwise reads once, few, many or a size class.

j_call d_call clone_size v_call cdr3_aa cdr3_nt
TRBJ1-5 - - TRBV7-6 CASSPGPGGNQPQHF TGTGCCAGCAGCCCAGGACCGGGGGGCAATCAGCCCCAGCATTTT
TRBJ2-5 TRBD1 once TRBV27 CASSLRQGEETQYF TGTGCCAGCAGTTTAAGGCAGGGGGAAGAGACCCAGTACTTC
TRBJ1-2 - - TRBV2 CASSDNFGYTF TGTGCCAGCAGTGATAATTTTGGCTACACCTTC
TRBJ1-4 - few TRBV13 CASSRGGINEKLFF TGTGCCAGCAGCCGGGGGGGTATTAATGAAAAACTGTTTTTT
TRBJ2-7 - - TRBV5-6 CASSLGSGASEQYF TGTGCCAGCAGCTTAGGGTCTGGGGCTTCCGAGCAGTACTTC
TRBJ1-2 - - TRBV6-1 CASSEWATSYGYTF TGTGCCAGCAGTGAATGGGCAACGTCTTATGGCTACACCTTC
TRBJ2-1 - - TRBV21-1 CASSPPRDRGNNEQFF TGTGCCAGCAGCCCCCCCCGGGACAGGGGGAACAATGAGCAGTTCTTC
TRBJ1-2 - - TRBV21-1 CASSNGRKRGYGYTF TGTGCCAGCAGCAATGGCAGGAAAAGAGGCTATGGCTACACCTTC
TRBJ2-4 - - TRBV4-3 CASSQGESGINIQYF TGCGCCAGCAGCCAAGGGGAGTCGGGTATAAACATTCAGTACTTC
TRBJ2-3 TRBD2 few TRBV7-9 CASSSPTSGVTDTQYF TGTGCCAGCAGTTCTCCGACTAGCGGGGTAACAGATACGCAGTATTTT
TRBJ1-3 - - TRBV7-4 CASSLGADDRSGNTIYF TGTGCCAGCAGCTTAGGTGCAGATGACCGCTCTGGAAACACCATATATTTT
TRBJ2-7 TRBD1 - TRBV29-1 CSVRRTGAYEQYF TGCAGCGTTCGCAGGACAGGGGCCTACGAGCAGTACTTC
TRBJ2-7 - few TRBV27 CASSLYPAGYEQYF TGTGCCAGCAGTTTATATCCGGCAGGCTACGAGCAGTACTTC